These 19 T cell receptor beta chains were sequenced from one sample in a study of beta chain features in type 1 diabetes. The sequenced template was cDNA made from the entire isolated RNA. Only in-frame clones appear in the TCRdb table, and some are missing; sequencing was by immunoSEQ multiplex PCR. The sample holds hundreds of thousands of clones, 15% seen once. The sequenced material came from naive CD4+ T cells from blood. Receptors were obtained from a young man in good health.

V is TRBV7-2 and J is TRBJ2-3, with D tentatively TRBD1 (6 bases). CDR1 is SGHTA, CDR2 FQGNSA, per germline. The ends were cut back, 4 bases at V and 1 base at J, with 9 bases in the middle. The CDR3 is 14 residues long. The CDR3 here is CASSSRQGTDTQYF. CDR3 in DNA: TGTGCCAGCAGCTCAAGACAGGGCACAGATACGCAGTATTTT.

In this sample, this clone turned up a few times. The chain links TRBV7-3 to TRBJ2-1; D might be TRBD2 (5 bases). V lost 5 bases and J 4 bases, leaving 15 bases between the germline ends. Germline V gene sequence: CDR1 SGHTA, CDR2 FQGTGA. The CDR3 covers 15 residues. CDR3 residues: CASSDSLRGYNEQFF. The DNA of the CDR3 is TGTGCCAGCAGCGACTCTCTTCGGGGTTACAATGAGCAGTTCTTC.

This sequence joins TRBV11-1 and TRBJ2-2, with D perhaps being TRBD1 or TRBD2 (6 bases each). The CDR3 extends over 16 amino acids. Trimming removed 3 bases from V and 13 bases from J, with 24 bases in between. The germline V gene encodes CDR1 SGHAT and CDR2 FQDESV (reference sequence). For the CDR3, the DNA is TGTGCCAGCAGCTTTGAGGGGGGTTCTCAGAGGAAAGGGCTGTTTTTT. Amino acid sequence: CASSFEGGSQRKGLFF.

This clone has just a few counts. This sequence joins TRBV5-1 and TRBJ2-7, with 7 nucleotides matching TRBD2. Germline trimming cut 6 bases from V and 5 bases from J; bases unmatched to any gene: 11. From germline, CDR1 is SGHRS and CDR2 YFSETQ. This CDR3 contains 14 residues. CDR3 in DNA: TGCGCCAGCACCAAAGCGGGGAGAGGGGACGAGCAGTACTTC. This codes for CASTKAGRGDEQYF.

The genes are TRBV18 and TRBJ1-1; D is unclear. V was clipped by 0 bases and J by 3 bases, with 11 bases between them. From germline, CDR1 is KGHSH and CDR2 LQKENI. This CDR3 region has 15 residues. In nucleotides, the CDR3 is TGTGCCAGCTCACCACCTCCGGGTCGGGACACTGAAGCTTTCTTT. Its translation: CASSPPPGRDTEAFF.

This clone occurred a few times. The chain has TRBV6-6 and TRBJ1-3; TRBD1 is a possible D gene (5 bases). The CDR3 has 15 amino acids. The V end was cut by 0 bases, the J end by 7 bases, with 13 bases between. Germline V gene sequence: CDR1 MNHNY, CDR2 SVGAGI (reference sequence). In nucleotides, the CDR3 is TGTGCCAGCAGTTACTCGTCACAGGCGTGGAACACCATATATTTT. Its translation is CASSYSSQAWNTIYF.

Only a few counts were recorded for this clone. The V and J genes are TRBV28 and TRBJ2-3, with a possible D match to TRBD2 (5 bases). Germline V gene lookup returns CDR1 MDHEN and CDR2 SYDVKM. The CDR3 consists of 16 residues. The ends were cut back, 6 bases at V and 0 bases at J, with 16 bases in the middle. The CDR3 region is CASSRGLPTSTDTQYF. The CDR3 DNA reads as TGTGCCAGCAGCCGTGGACTCCCGACTAGCACAGATACGCAGTATTTT. The complete variable domain, with remaining parts taken from reference TRBV28 and TRBJ2-3, reads DVKVTQSSRYLVKRTGEKVFLECVQDMDHENMFWYRQDPGLGLRLIYFSYDVKMKEKGDIPEGYSVSREKKERFSLILESASTNQTSMYLCASSRGLPTSTDTQYFGPGTRLTVL.

The chain carries TRBV28 and TRBJ1-2; TRBD1 matches at 8 bases. The CDR3 is made up of 13 amino acids. With 6 bases clipped from V and 4 bases from J, the junction kept 4 bases outside the gene matches. CDR1 is MDHEN, CDR2 SYDVKM, per germline. CDR3 residues: CASREDRVYGYTF. The CDR3 DNA follows: TGTGCCAGCAGGGAGGACAGGGTCTATGGCTACACCTTC.

This clone was observed a handful of times. This chain uses TRBV7-2 with TRBJ1-3, with 7 bases that match TRBD1. Germline lookup yields CDR1 SGHTA and CDR2 FQGNSA. The CDR3 consists of 16 residues. V was pared by 1 base and J by 4 bases, with 7 bases of the junction left unmatched. CDR3 coding DNA: TGTGCCAGCAGCTTAGTGGCAGGGGGTTTCGGAAACACCATATATTTT. Amino acid sequence: CASSLVAGGFGNTIYF.

This clone has only a few counts. This CDR3 reads CASSPRDTYNEQFF. Here the CDR3 DNA reads TGTGCCAGCTCACCACGGGACACCTACAATGAGCAGTTCTTC. V is TRBV18 and J is TRBJ2-1; TRBD1 might be the D (6 bases). The V gene lost 1 base and the J gene lost 2 bases, with 6 bases spanning the gap. The CDR3 consists of 14 residues. Looked up from germline, CDR1 is KGHSH and CDR2 is LQKENI.

This clone occurred a few times. The chain employs TRBV9 and TRBJ1-6; D remains unclear. The CDR3 covers 16 residues. The germline V gene encodes CDR1 SGDLS and CDR2 YYNGEE. The V end was cut by 4 bases, the J end by 4 bases, with 15 bases between. CDR3 sequence (DNA): TGTGCCAGCAGCCAAAGGTCTGGCCTTTATAATTCACCCCTCCACTTT. Protein product: CASSQRSGLYNSPLHF.

The CDR3 DNA is TGTGCCAGCAGCTTGGCGCGGACTAGCGGGAGGTGGACAGATACGCAGTATTTT. Translated: CASSLARTSGRWTDTQYF. The V gene is TRBV7-6, the J gene TRBJ2-3; 14 nucleotides agree with TRBD2. From germline, CDR1 is SGHVS and CDR2 FNYEAQ. This CDR3 is built from 18 residues. V lost 3 bases, J lost 3 bases, and 8 bases stayed unmatched.

The J gene is TRBJ2-7, the V gene TRBV9; 7 positions agree with TRBD2. V gave up 4 bases and J gave up 7 bases; unmatched junction bases: 17. Germline-derived CDR1 and CDR2 are SGDLS and YYNGEE. The CDR3 is 16 amino acids. The CDR3 nucleotides read TGTGCCAGCAGCCCATCCTTGGGGGGGAACTCGAGGGAGCAGTACTTC. Translation gives CASSPSLGGNSREQYF. Complete variable domain (other parts from reference TRBV9 and TRBJ2-7): DSGVTQTPKHLITATGQRVTLRCSPRSGDLSVYWYQQSLDQGLQFLIQYYNGEERAKGNILERFSAQQFPDLHSELNLSSLELGDSALYFCASSPSLGGNSREQYFGPGTRLTVT.

This clone was counted between two and nine times. This sequence joins TRBV27 and TRBJ1-1, with 8 bases identical to TRBD1. The CDR3 has 16 amino acids. V dropped 3 bases and J dropped 4; count of bases not matched to a gene: 10. Germline-derived CDR1 and CDR2 are MNHEY and SMNVEV (reference sequence). The CDR3 DNA reads as TGTGCCAGCAGTTTTAGGTTCGGACAGGGTGGCACTGAAGCTTTCTTT. Its protein product is CASSFRFGQGGTEAFF.

Only a few counts were recorded for this clone. The V and J genes are TRBV4-1 and TRBJ1-5, with TRBD1 matching 9 bases. The CDR3 has 17 amino acids. The junction had 9 bases not matched to a gene; V was cut back by 1 base and J by 5 bases. Germline CDR1 is MGHRA and CDR2 is YSYEKL. DNA for the CDR3: TGCGCCAGCAGCCAAGCCCCCCTAACAGGGGGCTATCAGCCCCAGCATTTT. As protein: CASSQAPLTGGYQPQHF.

The table lists this clone with a few counts. V gene TRBV18 combines with J gene TRBJ1-2, with D possibly matching TRBD1 (5 bases). Per the germline V gene, CDR1 is KGHSH and CDR2 is LQKENI. This CDR3 region has 14 residues. The V end lost 2 bases, the J end lost 1 base, and 8 bases lay between the germline ends. CDR3 sequence: CASSPGGVNYGYTF. For the CDR3, the DNA is TGTGCCAGCTCACCAGGAGGGGTTAACTATGGCTACACCTTC.

This chain joins TRBV19 and TRBJ2-1; D gene ambiguous. V lost 3 bases and J lost 0, with 9 bases in between. This CDR3 spans 15 amino acids. CDR1 and CDR2 from the germline V gene are LNHDA and SQIVND (reference sequence). In DNA, the CDR3 is TGTGCCAGTAGTATCCCCGGAAGCTCCTACAATGAGCAGTTCTTC. Translation: CASSIPGSSYNEQFF.

For this clone: Different DNA sequences within this sample yield the same CDR3. The chain uses TRBV30 and TRBJ1-6; D perhaps matches TRBD1 (6 bases). Germline-derived CDR1 and CDR2 are GTSNPN and SVGIG (reference sequence). This CDR3 contains 18 residues. V was clipped by 3 bases and J by 9 bases, with 27 bases between them. CDR3 sequence (DNA): TGTGCCTGGAGATACCGGGACAATTCCGCCTCGGGACGTTCACCCCTCCACTTT. Translating gives CAWRYRDNSASGRSPLHF.

The rearrangement joins TRBV10-3 to TRBJ1-1; 7 nucleotides match TRBD1. After removal of 6 bases from V and 0 bases from J, the junction contained 1 base not matched to a gene. CDR3 length: 13 residues. Germline lookup yields CDR1 ENHRY and CDR2 SYGVKD. DNA of the CDR3: TGTGCCATCAGGGGACAGTTGAACACTGAAGCTTTCTTT. It yields the protein CAIRGQLNTEAFF.